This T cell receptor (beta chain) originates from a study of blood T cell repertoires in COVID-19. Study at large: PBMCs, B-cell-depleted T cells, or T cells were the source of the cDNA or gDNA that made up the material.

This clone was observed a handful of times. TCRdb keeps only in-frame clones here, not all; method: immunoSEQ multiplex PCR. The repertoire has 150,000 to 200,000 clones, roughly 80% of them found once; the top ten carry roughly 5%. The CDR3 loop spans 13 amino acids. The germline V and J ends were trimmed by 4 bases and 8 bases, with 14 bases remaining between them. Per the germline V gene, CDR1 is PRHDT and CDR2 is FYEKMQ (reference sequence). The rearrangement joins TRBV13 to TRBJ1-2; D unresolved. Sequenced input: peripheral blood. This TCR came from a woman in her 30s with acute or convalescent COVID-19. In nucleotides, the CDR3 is TGTGCCAGCAGCTCGGGGAGTAGCACAGGCTACACCTTC. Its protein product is CASSSGSSTGYTF.